These 22 T cell receptor beta chains were all obtained from the same sample, sequenced in a study of CD8+CD57+ T cells in acquired aplastic anemia. Template material for TCR beta VDJ and CDR3 profiling consisted of genomic DNA. TCRdb processed the reads anew with MiXCR; each CDR3 protein has one entry. Altogether about 48,000 distinct CDR3 sequences are present, 55% to 75% being singletons, with the ten largest covering around 31%. Source material: sorted CD4+, CD8+, or CD8+CD57+ T cells (not recorded which) from PBMCs. These receptors were taken from a human donor in good health, serving as a control.

The V and J genes are TRBV24-1 and TRBJ2-1; D gene unclear. Germline loops: CDR1 KGHDR, CDR2 SFDVKD. The CDR3 sequence is 15 residues long. V gave up 5 bases and J gave up 0 bases, with 10 bases separating them. CDR3 loop: CATSGRKSSYNEQFF. The CDR3 region has the DNA TGTGCCACCAGTGGACGGAAGAGCTCCTACAATGAGCAGTTCTTC.

The gene calls are TRBV19 and TRBJ2-3; tentatively, D is TRBD1 (5 bases). The V and J ends lost 5 bases and 2 bases respectively, with 11 bases between them. CDR3 length equals 14 residues. Germline values: CDR1 LNHDA, CDR2 SQIVND (reference sequence). The chain's CDR3 is CASSSGMDTDTQYF. CDR3 nucleotide sequence: TGTGCCAGTAGTTCAGGGATGGACACAGATACGCAGTATTTT.

The rearrangement joins TRBV7-3 to TRBJ1-5, with no clear D. This CDR3 contains 13 residues. Germline CDR1 reads SGHTA; CDR2 reads FQGTGA. Trimming removed 5 bases at V and 5 bases at J, with 10 bases between. The CDR3 here is CASSQDYHQPQHF. The CDR3, as DNA: TGTGCCAGCAGCCAAGACTATCATCAGCCCCAGCATTTT.

This clonotype was detected many times. CDR3 protein: CASSFIPGYEQYF. CDR3 DNA: TGTGCCAGCAGTTTTATCCCGGGCTACGAGCAGTACTTC. The chain combines TRBV12-3 or TRBV12-4 with TRBJ2-7; no clear D gene. V lost 3 bases to trimming and J lost 3 bases, with 9 bases between them. The CDR3 totals 13 residues.

This clonotype was counted a few times. V is TRBV20-1 and J is TRBJ1-2; a possible D gene is TRBD1 (6 bases). There are 11 residues in the CDR3. Germline lookup yields CDR1 DFQATT and CDR2 SNEGSKA (reference sequence). The V end lost 6 bases, the J end lost 8 bases, and 13 bases lay between the germline ends. The CDR3 reads CSAQQGEGYTF. CDR3 coding DNA: TGCAGTGCCCAACAGGGAGAAGGCTACACCTTC.

This chain links TRBV2 with TRBJ2-5; tentative D call: TRBD1 (6 bases). CDR3 length: 14 residues. With 2 bases removed from V and 3 bases from J, the gap between germline ends came to 10 bases. The germline V gene encodes CDR1 SNHLY and CDR2 FYNNEI. The CDR3 DNA reads TGTGCCAGCAGTGAATTTAGGACAGAAGAGACCCAGTACTTC. Protein product: CASSEFRTEETQYF.

This clonotype showed up many times. The chain carries TRBV13 and TRBJ2-7, with 9 bases lining up with TRBD2. This CDR3 has 17 amino acids. Germline V gene lookup returns CDR1 PRHDT and CDR2 FYEKMQ (reference sequence). The ends lost 5 bases at V and 3 bases at J; junction bases unmatched: 14. CDR3 amino acids: CASSGDEGREGLYEQYF. CDR3 coding DNA: TGTGCCAGCAGCGGGGACGAGGGGCGGGAGGGCCTCTACGAGCAGTACTTC.

This sequence joins TRBV19 and TRBJ2-7, with D hard to call. Germline CDR1 LNHDA, CDR2 SQIVND (reference sequence). Trimming left V 1 base short and J 3 bases short, with 4 bases between. The CDR3 has 12 amino acids. The chain's CDR3 is CASSIAGYEQYF. The CDR3 coding sequence is TGTGCCAGTAGTATAGCAGGCTACGAGCAGTACTTC.

This clonotype appeared once. V and J are TRBV6-1 and TRBJ2-1; 12 positions agree with TRBD2. CDR1 MNHNS and CDR2 SASEGT come from the germline V gene. J was trimmed by 4 bases and V by 4 bases; bases with no gene match: 2. The CDR3 runs to 15 residues. The CDR3 region is CASSGGLAGYNEQFF. The CDR3 DNA reads as TGTGCCAGCAGTGGAGGACTAGCGGGGTACAATGAGCAGTTCTTC.

The chain is built from TRBV25-1 and TRBJ2-7, with D uncertain. Trimming cost V 0 bases and J 6 bases, with 3 bases left between them. CDR3 length: 11 residues. The germline V gene encodes CDR1 MGHDK and CDR2 SYGVNS. The CDR3 is CASSEYSEQYF. In DNA form, the CDR3 reads TGTGCCAGCAGTGAATATTCCGAGCAGTACTTC.

The chain combines TRBV2 with TRBJ1-2; no clear D gene. The CDR3 consists of 13 residues. Trimming removed 5 bases at V and 4 bases at J, with 11 bases between. Germline V gene data show CDR1 as SNHLY and CDR2 as FYNNEI. CDR3 protein: CASSPQVLYGYTF. The CDR3, as DNA: TGTGCCAGCAGTCCCCAGGTACTCTATGGCTACACCTTC.

This clonotype was observed a few times. The chain carries TRBV5-8 and TRBJ2-7; TRBD2 is a possible D gene (6 bases). TRBJ2-5 matches the DNA end more closely, so the J call is doubtful. The CDR3 sequence is 13 residues long. CDR1 and CDR2 (germline): SGHTS, YDEGEE. The CDR3 reads CASSSGTQETQYF. Here the CDR3 DNA reads TGTGCCAGCAGCTCCGGGACTCAAGAGACCCAGTACTTC.

The chain recombines TRBV19 with TRBJ1-5; D possibly corresponds to TRBD1 (6 bases). Trimming left V 5 bases short and J 0 bases short, with 11 bases between. The CDR3 contains 15 residues. From germline, CDR1 is LNHDA and CDR2 SQIVND (reference sequence). In DNA form, the CDR3 reads TGTGCCAGTAGTCAACGGACAGATAGCAATCAGCCCCAGCATTTT. Protein product: CASSQRTDSNQPQHF.

The chain uses TRBV7-2 and TRBJ1-4, with TRBD1 matching 8 bases. CDR3 length: 14 amino acids. CDR1 is SGHTA, CDR2 FQGNSA, per germline. The V and J ends lost 8 bases and 8 bases, in that order; junction bases with no gene match: 10. Here the CDR3 DNA reads TGTGCCAGCGGTCAGGGACAGGAAAGGGAAAAACTGTTTTTT. This sequence encodes CASGQGQEREKLFF.

Regarding this clonotype: Likely a read error: the CDR3 ends without its conserved phenylalanine or tryptophan. The chain recombines TRBV29-1 with TRBJ2-5, with D unresolved. V was pared by 4 bases and J by 4 bases, with 4 bases between. CDR1 is SQVTM, CDR2 ANQGSEA, per germline. The CDR3 runs 10 residues. The CDR3 coding sequence is TGCAGCGTTGCCAGAGAGACCCAGTACTTA. This codes for CSVARETQYL.

This chain links TRBV25-1 with TRBJ2-7; 7 nucleotides line up with TRBD1. Per germline, CDR1 MGHDK and CDR2 SYGVNS. The CDR3 is made up of 14 amino acids. Trimming cost V 4 bases and J 2 bases; bases outside gene matches: 5. CDR3 bases: TGTGCCAGCAGTGGTCGGGACAGAACCTACGAGCAGTACTTC. It encodes CASSGRDRTYEQYF.

The table lists this clonotype with a count of one. The chain combines TRBV7-3 with TRBJ1-2, with a tentative D call TRBD1 (5 bases). The CDR3 has 16 residues. CDR1 is SGHTA and CDR2 is FQGTGA in the germline V gene. V dropped 5 bases and J dropped 0 bases, with 16 bases sitting between them. The DNA for the CDR3 is TGTGCCAGCAGCCGTCCCGAGGGCAGGGCTAACTATGGCTACACCTTC. This encodes CASSRPEGRANYGYTF. Drawing the rest from reference TRBV7-3 and TRBJ1-2, the complete variable domain is GAGVSQTPSNKVTEKGKYVELRCDPISGHTALYWYRQSLGQGPEFLIYFQGTGAADDSGLPNDRFFAVRPEGSVSTLKIQRTERGDSAVYLCASSRPEGRANYGYTFGSGTRLTVV.

V usage is TRBV10-3 and J usage is TRBJ1-2; the match to TRBD1 covers 10 bases. Unmatched junction bases numbered 12, after V lost 7 bases and J lost 7 bases. The CDR3 has 15 amino acids. The V gene's germline CDR1 is ENHRY and CDR2 SYGVKD. The CDR3 protein is CAITPEGTGVVGYTF. Written as DNA, the CDR3 is TGTGCCATCACTCCCGAGGGGACAGGGGTGGTTGGCTACACCTTC.

This chain links TRBV10-3 with TRBJ1-1; D remains unclear. This CDR3 has 15 amino acids. CDR1 is ENHRY and CDR2 is SYGVKD in the germline V gene. The V and J ends lost 5 bases and 3 bases respectively, with 16 bases between them. CDR3 loop: CAISMVLQKDTEAFF. The CDR3 coding sequence is TGTGCCATCAGTATGGTACTCCAGAAGGACACTGAAGCTTTCTTT.

The rearrangement links TRBV9 to TRBJ1-2; D uncertain. The V end lost 0 bases, the J end lost 2 bases, and 8 bases lay between the germline ends. The CDR3 spans 14 residues. From germline, CDR1 is SGDLS and CDR2 YYNGEE. The DNA for the CDR3 is TGTGCCAGCAGCGTAGGTACAGAGAACTATGGCTACACCTTC. This encodes CASSVGTENYGYTF.

This clonotype has at least ten counts. The rearrangement joins TRBV18 to TRBJ2-1; no definite D call. V lost 0 bases and J 1 base, leaving 10 bases between the germline ends. This CDR3 comprises 16 residues. CDR1 is KGHSH, CDR2 LQKENI, per germline. The CDR3 sequence: CASSPPLGKSYNEQFF. Here the CDR3 DNA reads TGTGCCAGCTCACCACCCTTAGGAAAATCCTACAATGAGCAGTTCTTC.

The chain joins TRBV7-3 to TRBJ1-2; D remains ambiguous. Germline assignment: CDR1 SGHTA and CDR2 FQGTGA. V was clipped by 2 bases and J by 1 base, with 5 bases between them. There are 13 residues in the CDR3. The chain's CDR3 is CASSLHSNYGYTF. In nucleotides, the CDR3 is TGTGCCAGCAGCTTACACAGTAACTATGGCTACACCTTC.